These 17 T cell receptor beta chains came from one sample sequenced in a study of T cells in Graves' hyperthyroidism and ophthalmopathy. Amplified TCR beta CDR3 regions came from RNA transcripts. Primed by the HTBI set, a first-round RT-PCR was run on the TCR CDR3. TCRdb reprocessed the multiplex PCR reads via MiXCR and lists one record per CDR3 protein. This table holds 530,000 or so distinct CDR3 sequences, 15% to 20% found once. Sequencing used blood. The source is a woman between 18 and 29 years old with Graves' ophthalmopathy.

The table lists this clonotype with a few counts. This sequence may be a read error, since a much larger clone differs from it by one base. CDR3 amino acids: CACSLNGHRARETQYF. CDR3 DNA: TGTGCCTGCAGTTTAAACGGACATCGGGCGAGGGAGACCCAGTACTTC. V gene TRBV28 combines with J gene TRBJ2-5, with D perhaps TRBD1 (5 bases). Looked up from germline, CDR1 is MDHEN and CDR2 is SYDVKM. The CDR3 has 16 residues.

The chain is built from TRBV5-1 and TRBJ2-3, with 7 bases that match TRBD1. In germline, CDR1 is SGHRS, CDR2 YFSETQ. The ends lost 3 bases at V and 3 bases at J; junction bases unmatched: 10. The CDR3 is made up of 16 amino acids. Here the CDR3 DNA reads TGCGCCAGCAGCTCTAGGACAGGCGCGAAGACAGATACGCAGTATTTT. Translated, it gives CASSSRTGAKTDTQYF.

In this sample, this clonotype turned up many times. The V and J genes are TRBV7-8 and TRBJ2-1; the D is unclear. Germline CDR1 is SGHVS and CDR2 is FQNEAQ. CDR3 length: 16 residues. Between the trimmed V and J ends, which lost 5 bases and 1 base, there was a span of 15 bases. The CDR3 DNA follows: TGTGCCAGCAGCCGATTGCGGCCAGCGTCCTACAATGAGCAGTTCTTC. It translates to CASSRLRPASYNEQFF.

The chain is built from TRBV2 and TRBJ2-2; TRBD2 might be the D (5 bases). Germline V gene lookup returns CDR1 SNHLY and CDR2 FYNNEI. Between the trimmed V and J ends, which lost 2 bases and 1 base, there was a span of 8 bases. The CDR3 has 15 residues. The CDR3 sequence is CASSESGQNTGELFF. The CDR3 DNA reads as TGTGCCAGCAGTGAAAGCGGCCAGAACACCGGGGAGCTGTTTTTT.

This clonotype was found a few times. The V call is TRBV25-1, the J call TRBJ1-1; D not certain. The V gene lost 3 bases and the J gene lost 4 bases, with 6 bases spanning the gap. The CDR3 spans 12 residues. The germline V gene encodes CDR1 MGHDK and CDR2 SYGVNS. The CDR3 loop reads CASSELSTEAFF. In nucleotides, the CDR3 is TGTGCCAGCAGTGAGTTGAGCACTGAAGCTTTCTTT.

This clonotype was seen a few times. An end of the junction differs from the germline gene, which may be a read error. The rearrangement joins TRBV2 to TRBJ2-1, with D unresolved. The CDR3 totals 16 residues. Germline CDR1 reads SNHLY; CDR2 reads FYNNEI. Here the CDR3 reads CAISDSDSSSYNEQFF. The CDR3 DNA is TGTGCCATCAGTGATTCCGACTCCAGCTCCTACAATGAGCAGTTCTTC.

This clonotype showed up just a few times. The CDR3 region is CSAIPGGSYNEQFF. In nucleotides, the CDR3 is TGCAGTGCTATCCCAGGGGGCTCCTACAATGAGCAGTTCTTC. The chain joins TRBV20-1 to TRBJ2-1; TRBD1 matches at 7 bases. The junction had 3 bases not matched to a gene; V was cut back by 4 bases and J by 0 bases. CDR1 is DFQATT, CDR2 SNEGSKA, per germline (reference sequence). The CDR3 loop spans 14 amino acids.

This clonotype was picked up many times. The J gene is TRBJ2-7, the V gene TRBV7-2; TRBD2 matches 8 bases. J gave up 9 bases and V 5 bases, and 6 bases lay outside the gene matches. Germline-derived CDR1 and CDR2 are SGHTA and FQGNSA. This CDR3 is built from 12 residues. The CDR3 DNA sequence: TGTGCCAGCAGCCAAACCGGGGGGGCGCAGTACTTC. Amino acids: CASSQTGGAQYF.

This clonotype was detected many times. The chain employs TRBV7-2 and TRBJ2-1; TRBD1 matches at 7 bases. The junction had 4 bases not matched to a gene; V was cut back by 5 bases and J by 6 bases. CDR3 length: 13 residues. Germline CDR1 is SGHTA and CDR2 is FQGNSA. The CDR3 nucleotides are TGTGCCAGCAGCACCTCAGGGGGCAATGAGCAGTTCTTC. Its protein is CASSTSGGNEQFF.

The V and J genes are TRBV5-1 and TRBJ2-2; 11 bases agree with TRBD2. The CDR3 runs 16 residues. The V and J ends lost 1 base and 4 bases, in that order; junction bases with no gene match: 3. CDR1 and CDR2 (germline): SGHRS, YFSETQ. CDR3 in DNA: TGCGCCAGCAGCTTGTTAGCGGGAGGGTCCACCGGGGAGCTGTTTTTT. Protein sequence: CASSLLAGGSTGELFF.

This clonotype occurred once. The chain links TRBV5-1 to TRBJ2-1; D remains unclear. The CDR3 has 11 residues. Germline V gene sequence: CDR1 SGHRS, CDR2 YFSETQ. The germline V and J ends were trimmed by 7 bases and 7 bases, with 9 bases remaining between them. DNA for the CDR3: TGCGCCAGCGGCTCAGAAAATGAGCAGTTCTTC. Amino acid sequence: CASGSENEQFF.

The V and J genes are TRBV9 and TRBJ2-7; D is ambiguous. Germline V gene sequence: CDR1 SGDLS, CDR2 YYNGEE. V lost 0 bases and J 5 bases, leaving 15 bases between the germline ends. The CDR3 length is 15 residues. The DNA of the CDR3 is TGTGCCAGCAGCGTAGGAAGTACTAATTTGGACGAGCAGTACTTC. This codes for CASSVGSTNLDEQYF.

The gene calls are TRBV7-9 and TRBJ1-6; D unclear. CDR3 size: 13 residues. Germline V gene lookup returns CDR1 SEHNR and CDR2 FQNEAQ (reference sequence). V gave up 7 bases and J gave up 10 bases, with 14 bases separating them. CDR3 bases: TGTGCCAGCACCGATGGGATTCGGTCACCCCTCCACTTT. Translated: CASTDGIRSPLHF.

This clonotype was recorded many times. The gene calls are TRBV20-1 and TRBJ1-5; TRBD1 is a possible D gene (6 bases). Trimming shortened V by 5 bases and J by 4 bases, and 12 bases separated the two germline ends. This CDR3 is 13 amino acids long. CDR1 and CDR2 from the germline V gene are DFQATT and SNEGSKA (reference sequence). This CDR3 is CSAEWGPNQPQHF. The DNA for the CDR3 is TGCAGTGCTGAATGGGGGCCTAATCAGCCCCAGCATTTT.

This clonotype appeared many times. The chain has TRBV6-1 and TRBJ1-6; D unclear. The CDR3 is 12 residues long. V was shortened by 6 bases and J by 9 bases, with 9 bases between the two germline ends. The germline CDR1 and CDR2 sequences are MNHNS and SASEGT. The CDR3 region is CASRPVGSPLHF. DNA of the CDR3: TGTGCCAGCAGACCGGTCGGTTCACCCCTCCACTTT.

This clonotype has a handful of counts. A read error may account for a junction end that differs from germline. This chain uses TRBV6-1 with TRBJ1-1; D is perhaps TRBD1 (5 bases). CDR3 length: 12 residues. The germline gives CDR1 MNHNS, CDR2 SASEGT. Written as DNA, the CDR3 is TGTGCCAGCAGAGAAGGGACTGATGAAGCTTTCTTT. It encodes CASREGTDEAFF.

This clonotype occurred a few times. CDR3 region: CASTQGANTGELFF. CDR3 DNA sequence: TGTGCCAGCACGCAGGGGGCGAACACCGGGGAGCTGTTTTTT. J is TRBJ2-2 and V is TRBV12-3 or TRBV12-4; TRBD1 agrees at 7 bases. With 7 bases clipped from V and 0 bases from J, the junction kept 2 bases outside the gene matches. CDR3 length: 14 amino acids.